The 18 T cell receptor beta chains below come from one sample, sequenced in a study of PD-1 blockade in classical Hodgkin lymphoma. Generated by immunoSEQ multiplex PCR, the TCRdb table keeps only in-frame clones and is missing some. This sample has 25,000 to 40,000 clones, with 81% found just once. As to time point: cycle 4 day 1 (C4D1), after 5 to 7 weeks of nivolumab. Every patient was affected by relapse after autologous stem cell transplantation, while exposure to brentuximab vedotin was not uniform. The specimen was peripheral blood mononuclear cells (PBMCs), collected before the fourth cycle of nivolumab. Every receptor here comes from a human donor with classical Hodgkin lymphoma.

This clone was observed a single time. The V call is TRBV19, the J call TRBJ2-2, with TRBD2 identical over 8 bases. V lost 4 bases, J lost 5 bases, and 6 bases stayed unmatched. Germline V CDR1 and CDR2: LNHDA, SQIVND (reference sequence). CDR3 length equals 15 residues. This CDR3 reads CASSTRGGETGELFF. Written as DNA, the CDR3 is TGTGCCAGTAGTACCCGGGGGGGCGAAACCGGGGAGCTGTTTTTT.

This chain joins TRBV6-1 and TRBJ2-1, with a tentative D call TRBD2 (7 bases). Germline CDR1 MNHNS, CDR2 SASEGT. This CDR3 has 12 residues. Trimming cost V 8 bases and J 8 bases, with 13 bases left between them. CDR3 coding DNA: TGTGCCAGCCACACAGGGAGGGATGAGCAGTTCTTC. Amino acid sequence: CASHTGRDEQFF.

The chain employs TRBV27 and TRBJ2-5; 8 bases line up with TRBD2. The CDR3 contains 15 residues. V gave up 6 bases and J gave up 4 bases; unmatched junction bases: 10. Germline V gene data show CDR1 as MNHEY and CDR2 as SMNVEV (reference sequence). The CDR3 loop is CASRRVAGIGETQYF. In DNA, the CDR3 is TGTGCCAGCAGACGAGTAGCGGGGATTGGAGAGACCCAGTACTTC.

CDR3 DNA: TGTGCCAGCAGCCGATCTTCTAACTATGGCTACACCTTC. Translating gives CASSRSSNYGYTF. V usage is TRBV4-2 and J usage is TRBJ1-2; D call uncertain. The V end was cut by 4 bases, the J end by 0 bases, with 6 bases between. CDR3 size: 13 residues. CDR1 is LGHNA and CDR2 is YNFKEQ in the germline V gene.

This clone was seen a single time. V gene TRBV4-1 combines with J gene TRBJ1-2, with D maybe TRBD1 (6 bases). This CDR3 contains 16 residues. Trimming took off 0 bases at V and 7 bases at J, with 18 bases between the two ends. The germline V gene has CDR1 MGHRA and CDR2 YSYEKL. The CDR3 protein is CASSQEYQGRRGGYTF. CDR3 bases: TGCGCCAGCAGCCAAGAATATCAGGGGCGAAGGGGTGGCTACACCTTC.

V is TRBV4-3 and J is TRBJ2-1; 8 nucleotides align to TRBD1. V gave up 1 base and J gave up 8 bases; unmatched junction bases: 10. This CDR3 contains 16 residues. CDR1 is LGHNA, CDR2 YSLEER, per germline. This CDR3 is CASSQGLRQGSDEQFF. In nucleotides, the CDR3 is TGCGCCAGCAGCCAAGGCCTCCGACAGGGGTCGGATGAGCAGTTCTTC.

The chain joins TRBV9 to TRBJ2-7; the match to TRBD2 covers 9 bases. CDR1 SGDLS and CDR2 YYNGEE come from the germline V gene. The CDR3 has 14 residues. V shed 3 bases, J shed 5 bases, and the junction held 6 bases outside the gene matches. The CDR3 sequence: CASSDGTSFHEQYF. The CDR3 DNA sequence: TGTGCCAGCAGCGACGGGACTAGCTTCCACGAGCAGTACTTC.

The chain combines TRBV4-3 with TRBJ1-6; D unresolved. Germline V lookup: CDR1 LGHNA, CDR2 YSLEER. The CDR3 has 17 amino acids. Trimming shortened V by 1 base and J by 0 bases, and 10 bases separated the two germline ends. The CDR3: CASSQGWSSSYNSPLHF. DNA for the CDR3: TGCGCCAGCAGCCAAGGGTGGTCGAGCTCCTATAATTCACCCCTCCACTTT.

The chain is built from TRBV29-1 and TRBJ1-4; weak D call: TRBD1 (5 bases). CDR1 and CDR2 from the germline V gene are SQVTM and ANQGSEA. The V end was cut by 5 bases, the J end by 0 bases, with 10 bases between. CDR3 length equals 14 residues. The CDR3 spells CSVYGASTNEKLFF. The CDR3 DNA reads as TGCAGCGTTTACGGGGCCTCAACTAATGAAAAACTGTTTTTT.

The rearrangement links TRBV7-2 to TRBJ2-3; D not resolved. CDR3 length: 13 residues. Germline lookup yields CDR1 SGHTA and CDR2 FQGNSA. Trimming removed 5 bases at V and 1 base at J, with 7 bases between. CDR3 nucleotide sequence: TGTGCCAGCAGCCCGTGGGGCACAGATACGCAGTATTTT. This encodes CASSPWGTDTQYF.

J is TRBJ2-7 and V is TRBV5-1; D is perhaps TRBD1 or TRBD2 (5 bases each). Germline values: CDR1 SGHRS, CDR2 YFSETQ. CDR3 length: 14 amino acids. V was pared by 2 bases and J by 0 bases, with 9 bases between. The DNA for the CDR3 is TGCGCCAGCAGCTTTTCGGGGCTCTCCTACGAGCAGTACTTC. It yields the protein CASSFSGLSYEQYF.

The chain combines TRBV29-1 with TRBJ1-2; the match to TRBD1 covers 8 bases. CDR1 is SQVTM, CDR2 ANQGSEA, per germline. The CDR3 contains 14 residues. V trimming: 5 bases; J trimming: 3 bases; junction bases outside the gene matches: 8. Here the CDR3 reads CSVRRQGSDYGYTF. CDR3 nucleotide sequence: TGCAGCGTTAGGAGACAGGGGAGCGACTATGGCTACACCTTC.

Regarding this clone: Within the sample, other DNA sequences also encode this same CDR3. The CDR3 sequence: CASSLSASTDTQYF. CDR3 nucleotide sequence: TGTGCCAGCAGCTTGAGCGCTAGCACAGATACGCAGTATTTT. The genes are TRBV7-2 and TRBJ2-3; D is uncertain. V lost 3 bases and J lost 0, with 7 bases in between. Per the germline V gene, CDR1 is SGHTA and CDR2 is FQGNSA. The CDR3 totals 14 residues.

This chain links TRBV7-6 with TRBJ1-2; the D is unclear. Germline V gene sequence: CDR1 SGHVS, CDR2 FNYEAQ. This CDR3 is 14 amino acids long. V was cut by 1 base and J by 10 bases, with 16 bases left in between. The chain's CDR3 is CASSLGVRLGDYTF. CDR3 sequence (DNA): TGTGCCAGCAGCTTAGGGGTCCGCTTAGGAGACTACACCTTC.

The chain recombines TRBV11-2 with TRBJ1-1, with D hard to call. Germline V CDR1 and CDR2: SGHAT, FQNNGV. Trimming pared 5 bases from V and 5 bases from J, leaving 12 bases between. CDR3 length equals 13 residues. The CDR3 loop is CASSPRVGTEAFF. The CDR3 coding sequence is TGTGCCAGCAGCCCGAGAGTGGGAACTGAAGCTTTCTTT.

The J gene is TRBJ2-7, the V gene TRBV29-1, with D unresolved. CDR3 length equals 11 residues. V dropped 1 base and J dropped 6 bases, with 7 bases sitting between them. The germline gives CDR1 SQVTM, CDR2 ANQGSEA. CDR3 protein: CSVEVALEQYF. DNA of the CDR3: TGCAGCGTTGAAGTGGCGCTCGAGCAGTACTTC.

The V and J genes are TRBV5-6 and TRBJ1-6; 7 bases agree with TRBD1. Germline V lookup: CDR1 SGHDT, CDR2 YYEEEE. J gave up 13 bases and V 0 bases, and 4 bases lay outside the gene matches. This CDR3 is built from 13 residues. The CDR3 DNA sequence: TGTGCCAGCAGCTTGGGCAACAGGGGTCCCCTCCACTTT. Amino acids: CASSLGNRGPLHF.

The J gene is TRBJ2-7, the V gene TRBV11-2, with D hard to call. The CDR3 has 14 residues. Germline CDR1 SGHAT, CDR2 FQNNGV. The ends were cut back, 0 bases at V and 7 bases at J, with 13 bases in the middle. The CDR3 protein is CASSLDISAWEQYF. CDR3 in DNA: TGTGCCAGCAGCTTAGATATATCCGCTTGGGAGCAGTACTTC.